The 8 T cell receptor beta chains presented below share a single source sample, sequenced in a study of shared T cell receptors in the human thymus. Here immunoSEQ multiplex PCR was the method, and the copy in TCRdb shows in-frame clones only, minus some. The sample yields some 700,000 clones, around 89% seen once. Another study also made use of these data, one on human thymus T cells.

Sequenced input: thymocytes. The source of these receptors is a boy under two years old with a congenital heart defect.

The J gene is TRBJ2-7, the V gene TRBV12-1; no check of the table's D call, TRBD2, against the DNA was made. TRBV12-1 is tagged as a pseudogene. The CDR3 has 15 amino acids. CDR3 amino acids: CASSFARTSSHEQYF. The CDR3 DNA reads TGTGCCAGCAGCTTTGCTCGGACTAGCTCACACGAGCAGTACTTC.

The V gene is TRBV15, the J gene TRBJ2-3; TRBD2 aligns across 7 bases. Germline loops: CDR1 LNHNV, CDR2 YYDKDF (reference sequence). The CDR3 length is 19 residues. V shed 0 bases, J shed 5 bases, and the junction held 17 bases outside the gene matches. This CDR3 is CATSRDYDYLADPLDTQYF. The CDR3 DNA reads as TGTGCCACCAGCAGAGACTACGATTACCTAGCGGACCCTTTAGATACGCAGTATTTT.

Only a few counts were recorded for this clone. The J gene is TRBJ2-1, the V gene TRBV5-6; TRBD2 aligns across 13 bases. The CDR3 contains 16 residues. Trimming removed 0 bases from V and 11 bases from J; junction bases left unmatched: 8. Per germline, CDR1 SGHDT and CDR2 YYEEEE. The CDR3 here is CASSLAPTSGRGKQFF. In nucleotides, the CDR3 is TGTGCCAGCAGCTTGGCTCCCACTAGCGGGAGGGGCAAGCAGTTCTTC.

The V call is TRBV29-1, the J call TRBJ2-1, with 9 bases that match TRBD2. Germline V gene data show CDR1 as SQVTM and CDR2 as ANQGSEA. The junction had 12 bases not matched to a gene; V was cut back by 7 bases and J by 2 bases. This CDR3 region has 16 residues. In nucleotides, the CDR3 is TGCAGCGCAACCCCCCCTGGCGGGAGGGCCTACAATGAGCAGTTCTTC. Its translation: CSATPPGGRAYNEQFF.

This chain uses TRBV10-3 with TRBJ2-3; 9 bases line up with TRBD2. This CDR3 region has 17 residues. Germline V lookup: CDR1 ENHRY, CDR2 SYGVKD. Unmatched junction bases numbered 12, after V lost 6 bases and J lost 2 bases. CDR3 sequence: CAISGSAGGRVTDTQYF. In DNA form, the CDR3 reads TGTGCCATCAGCGGGTCGGCGGGAGGGCGAGTCACAGATACGCAGTATTTT.

The CDR3: CASSLIEAGENTGELFF. For the CDR3, the DNA is TGTGCCAGCAGCCTAATCGAGGCAGGGGAGAACACCGGGGAGCTGTTTTTT. The chain recombines TRBV7-8 with TRBJ2-2; TRBD1 is a possible D gene (6 bases). This CDR3 has 17 amino acids. Trimming shortened V by 5 bases and J by 1 base, and 17 bases separated the two germline ends. Germline CDR1 is SGHVS and CDR2 is FQNEAQ. Supplemented by reference TRBV7-8 and TRBJ2-2, the full variable domain reads GAGVSQSPRYKVAKRGQDVALRCDPISGHVSLFWYQQALGQGPEFLTYFQNEAQLDKSGLPSDRFFAERPEGSVSTLKIQRTQQEDSAVYLCASSLIEAGENTGELFFGEGSRLTVL.

This clone was seen once. V usage is TRBV19 and J usage is TRBJ2-7; 8 bases agree with TRBD1. With 6 bases clipped from V and 6 bases from J, the junction kept 19 bases outside the gene matches. Germline CDR1 is LNHDA and CDR2 is SQIVND (reference sequence). CDR3 size: 17 residues. The CDR3 sequence is CASSTSEGLRGLSEQYF. CDR3 bases: TGTGCCAGTAGCACATCCGAGGGACTCAGGGGGCTAAGCGAGCAGTACTTC.

This clone is a singleton in its sample. The gene calls are TRBV7-9 and TRBJ1-1, with D uncertain. CDR3 size: 13 residues. Germline V gene sequence: CDR1 SEHNR, CDR2 FQNEAQ (reference sequence). V lost 3 bases, J lost 9 bases, and 14 bases lay in between. Here the CDR3 DNA reads TGTGCCAGCAGCTTCTCCACCACAGACAAAGCTTTCTTT. This gives the protein CASSFSTTDKAFF.